This record concerns one T cell receptor (beta chain) sequence. Sequencing was performed with immunoSEQ multiplex PCR; in TCRdb, only in-frame clones are kept and a portion is missing. Of about 33,000 clones listed, 91% were seen once; the top ten hold 2.5% to 3.5%. This sample was taken from a study of T cell changes during pregnancy in multiple sclerosis. This receptor was identified in a female donor in good health, enrolled as a control in a pregnancy study. Material: CD4+ T cells from peripheral blood mononuclear cells, obtained in the third trimester of pregnancy.

CDR3 nucleotides: TGTGCCAGCAGCTTAGGAGGGGGACTAGCGGGAGAGGAGACCCAGTACTTC. Protein: CASSLGGGLAGEETQYF. The gene calls are TRBV11-3 and TRBJ2-5; the match to TRBD2 covers 14 bases. Losses at the gene ends were 1 base for V and 5 bases for J; bases not matched to a gene: 6. Germline CDR1 reads SGHNT; CDR2 reads YENEEA. The CDR3 is made up of 17 amino acids. The variable domain in full, with the rest retrieved from reference TRBV11-3 and TRBJ2-5, is EAGVVQSPRYKIIEKKQPVAFWCNPISGHNTLYWYLQNLGQGPELLIRYENEEAVDDSQLPKDRFSAERLKGVDSTLKIQPAELGDSAVYLCASSLGGGLAGEETQYFGPGTRLLVL.